These 25 T cell receptor beta chains were sequenced from one sample in a study of cytomegalovirus exposure and HLA in healthy donors. Primers: 60 Vbeta forward and 13 Jbeta reverse. Here immunoSEQ multiplex PCR was the method, and the copy in TCRdb shows in-frame clones only, minus some. The top ten hold approximately 2.4% of the sample, which has more than 250,000 clones, 85% to 90% seen once. The sequenced material came from PBMCs. These receptors were obtained from a woman under 30 in good health and CMV-seronegative.

This clone was counted a few times. This sequence joins TRBV6-1 and TRBJ2-5, with 9 bases aligning to TRBD2. Per the germline V gene, CDR1 is MNHNS and CDR2 is SASEGT. With 4 bases clipped from V and 2 bases from J, the junction kept 5 bases outside the gene matches. There are 15 residues in the CDR3. CDR3 DNA: TGTGCCAGCAGTGTGGAAAGCGGGGGGCAAGAGACCCAGTACTTC. It is translated as CASSVESGGQETQYF.

The chain carries TRBV5-1 and TRBJ1-1; TRBD1 aligns across 9 bases. Per the germline V gene, CDR1 is SGHRS and CDR2 is YFSETQ. Trimming removed 4 bases from V and 3 bases from J; junction bases left unmatched: 16. The CDR3 runs 18 residues. Written as DNA, the CDR3 is TGCGCCAGCAGCCTCTCCGGGACAGGGACTCCTAGGGACACTGAAGCTTTCTTT. It encodes CASSLSGTGTPRDTEAFF.

This rearrangement joins TRBV5-6 to TRBJ1-1; D possibly corresponds to TRBD1 (5 bases). Per the germline V gene, CDR1 is SGHDT and CDR2 is YYEEEE. The CDR3 spans 14 residues. V was clipped by 1 base and J by 2 bases, with 9 bases between them. CDR3 residues: CASSLRQLNTEAFF. CDR3 DNA: TGTGCCAGCAGCTTGAGACAGCTAAACACTGAAGCTTTCTTT. The full variable domain, its missing parts supplied by reference TRBV5-6 and TRBJ1-1, is DAGVTQSPTHLIKTRGQQVTLRCSPKSGHDTVSWYQQALGQGPQFIFQYYEEEERQRGNFPDRFSGHQFPNYSSELNVNALLLGDSALYLCASSLRQLNTEAFFGQGTRLTVV.

The chain has TRBV29-1 and TRBJ1-1; D gene unclear. The CDR3 has 14 residues. The germline gives CDR1 SQVTM, CDR2 ANQGSEA. V lost 2 bases and J 2 bases, leaving 12 bases between the germline ends. CDR3 in DNA: TGCAGCGTTGAACAGCGCGCAGTTAACACTGAAGCTTTCTTT. Translating it yields CSVEQRAVNTEAFF.

The V gene is TRBV5-1, the J gene TRBJ2-2; D perhaps matches TRBD2 (7 bases). The germline CDR1 and CDR2 sequences are SGHRS and YFSETQ. The CDR3 runs 16 residues. V shed 4 bases and J shed 4 bases, with 17 bases lying between them. This CDR3 reads CASSTKGGQVTGELFF. As DNA, the CDR3 is TGCGCCAGCAGCACGAAGGGGGGGCAGGTCACCGGGGAGCTGTTTTTT.

The V and J genes are TRBV5-1 and TRBJ2-1; 12 nucleotides align to TRBD2. CDR1 and CDR2 (germline): SGHRS, YFSETQ. The CDR3 is 17 amino acids. Trimming cost V 1 base and J 4 bases; bases outside gene matches: 6. Here the CDR3 reads CASSLSLTSGGYNEQFF. The CDR3 bases are TGCGCCAGCAGCTTGTCCTTGACTAGCGGGGGTTACAATGAGCAGTTCTTC.

This clone was picked up a small number of times. The V gene is TRBV6-5, the J gene TRBJ2-3; D may be TRBD1 (6 bases). There are 13 residues in the CDR3. Germline loops: CDR1 MNHEY, CDR2 SVGAGI. Trimming left V 8 bases short and J 0 bases short, with 9 bases between. The CDR3 sequence: CASFRGSTDTQYF. The CDR3 DNA reads as TGTGCCAGCTTCAGGGGAAGCACAGATACGCAGTATTTT.

This clone was seen once. The chain recombines TRBV7-8 with TRBJ1-2, with D uncertain. Germline CDR1 and CDR2: SGHVS and FQNEAQ. The germline V and J ends were trimmed by 1 base and 4 bases, with 13 bases remaining between them. The CDR3 consists of 15 residues. CDR3 nucleotides: TGTGCCAGCAGCTTAGACGCAATCCGGAGCTATGGCTACACCTTC. It specifies CASSLDAIRSYGYTF.

In this sample, this clone turned up once. The chain is built from TRBV5-1 and TRBJ2-5; weak D call: TRBD2 (5 bases). The CDR3 totals 16 residues. With 1 base removed from V and 5 bases from J, the gap between germline ends came to 18 bases. Germline V gene lookup returns CDR1 SGHRS and CDR2 YFSETQ. The CDR3 coding sequence is TGCGCCAGCAGCTTGCCCCCGGACTCCTCCCGGGAGACCCAGTACTTC. Translating it yields CASSLPPDSSRETQYF. The full variable domain, its missing parts supplied by reference TRBV5-1 and TRBJ2-5, is KAGVTQTPRYLIKTRGQQVTLSCSPISGHRSVSWYQQTPGQGLQFLFEYFSETQRNKGNFPGRFSGRQFSNSRSEMNVSTLELGDSALYLCASSLPPDSSRETQYFGPGTRLLVL.

The chain recombines TRBV7-9 with TRBJ2-7, with 10 bases matching TRBD1. V was clipped by 5 bases and J by 6 bases; unmatched bases: 13. CDR1 and CDR2 from the germline V gene are SEHNR and FQNEAQ (reference sequence). The CDR3 is 16 amino acids. The CDR3 loop reads CASSHPVGTGVLEQYF. CDR3 DNA: TGTGCCAGCAGCCACCCAGTGGGGACAGGGGTCCTCGAGCAGTACTTC.

The genes are TRBV29-1 and TRBJ2-1; TRBD2 matches at 8 bases. Germline CDR1 reads SQVTM; CDR2 reads ANQGSEA. The trim removed 4 bases at V and 4 bases at J, leaving 3 bases unmatched. The length of the CDR3 is 13 residues. Written as DNA, the CDR3 is TGCAGCGTTGGCGGGGGGCGGTACAATGAGCAGTTCTTC. Translating it yields CSVGGGRYNEQFF.

A few counts support this clone. This rearrangement joins TRBV7-3 to TRBJ1-6; 9 bases map to TRBD1. With 8 bases clipped from V and 7 bases from J, the junction kept 0 bases outside the gene matches. This CDR3 is 12 amino acids long. CDR1 and CDR2 (germline): SGHTA, FQGTGA. CDR3 loop: CASGTGNSPLHF. The CDR3 nucleotides read TGTGCCAGCGGGACAGGGAATTCACCCCTCCACTTT. Full variable domain (outside the CDR3, taken from reference TRBV7-3 and TRBJ1-6): GAGVSQTPSNKVTEKGKYVELRCDPISGHTALYWYRQSLGQGPEFLIYFQGTGAADDSGLPNDRFFAVRPEGSVSTLKIQRTERGDSAVYLCASGTGNSPLHFGNGTRLTVT.

The J gene is TRBJ1-6, the V gene TRBV5-5, with D maybe TRBD1 (5 bases). Trimming cost V 4 bases and J 5 bases, with 13 bases left between them. The CDR3 totals 15 residues. Germline values: CDR1 SGHKS, CDR2 YYEKEE (reference sequence). The CDR3 DNA is TGTGCCAGCAGCCGGGGGTACAGCGATAATTCACCCCTCCACTTT. Translating it yields CASSRGYSDNSPLHF.

J is TRBJ2-2 and V is TRBV9; perhaps TRBD1 as D (6 bases). Trimming cost V 3 bases and J 8 bases, with 8 bases left between them. Germline V CDR1 and CDR2: SGDLS, YYNGEE. The CDR3 is made up of 12 amino acids. The DNA of the CDR3 is TGTGCCAGCAGCGATAGGGGGGGGGAGCTGTTTTTT. The encoded protein is CASSDRGGELFF.

This rearrangement joins TRBV19 to TRBJ2-3; 7 positions agree with TRBD2. V gave up 7 bases and J gave up 1 base; unmatched junction bases: 5. Germline V gives CDR1 LNHDA, CDR2 SQIVND (reference sequence). The CDR3 loop spans 14 amino acids. The CDR3 coding sequence is TGTGCCAGTATGGCTAGCGGAGGCACAGATACGCAGTATTTT. Protein product: CASMASGGTDTQYF.

This chain links TRBV7-9 with TRBJ2-2; 7 nucleotides line up with TRBD1. V was pared by 1 base and J by 2 bases, with 7 bases of the junction left unmatched. The CDR3 has 17 residues. The germline gives CDR1 SEHNR, CDR2 FQNEAQ (reference sequence). CDR3 protein: CASSLGTGDTNTGELFF. The CDR3 DNA reads as TGTGCCAGCAGCTTAGGAACAGGGGACACTAACACCGGGGAGCTGTTTTTT.

This clone was counted a single time. This sequence joins TRBV6-5 and TRBJ2-2; D remains unclear. The CDR3 extends over 14 amino acids. Trimming left V 1 base short and J 1 base short, with 4 bases between. Germline V lookup: CDR1 MNHEY, CDR2 SVGAGI. CDR3 nucleotide sequence: TGTGCCAGCAGTTACTTGAGGAACACCGGGGAGCTGTTTTTT. Its protein product is CASSYLRNTGELFF.

This clone appeared a single time. The CDR3 DNA reads as TGCGCCAGCTCCCACCCGGGAGAAACGGATACGCAGTATTTT. Its translation: CASSHPGETDTQYF. The chain has TRBV10-2 and TRBJ2-3; a possible D gene is TRBD2 (6 bases). The germline V gene encodes CDR1 WSHSY and CDR2 SAAADI. The V end lost 8 bases, the J end lost 6 bases, and 18 bases lay between the germline ends. The CDR3 is 14 amino acids.

V and J are TRBV19 and TRBJ2-5; 8 bases agree with TRBD2. The end of the DNA fits TRBJ2-7 better, so the J call may be wrong. The CDR3 length is 16 residues. Germline loops: CDR1 LNHDA, CDR2 SQIVND (reference sequence). The CDR3 nucleotides read TGTGCCAGTAGTAACCCCTCGGGCGGGGGGTTGAACGAGCAGTACTTC. It translates to CASSNPSGGGLNEQYF.

The chain couples TRBV6-5 to TRBJ2-2, with D maybe TRBD1 (5 bases). Per the germline V gene, CDR1 is MNHEY and CDR2 is SVGAGI. V shed 9 bases and J shed 2 bases, with 10 bases lying between them. This CDR3 has 13 residues. The CDR3 DNA is TGTGCCAGTTCTAGGGGAAACACCGGGGAGCTGTTTTTT. This gives the protein CASSRGNTGELFF.

This clone appeared once. The rearrangement uses TRBV7-2 and TRBJ1-6; TRBD1 matches 8 bases. J gave up 9 bases and V 4 bases, and 8 bases lay outside the gene matches. The CDR3 spans 15 residues. The germline V gene encodes CDR1 SGHTA and CDR2 FQGNSA. CDR3 in amino acids: CASSSRQGTGSPLHF. DNA for the CDR3: TGTGCCAGCAGCTCCAGACAGGGGACTGGTTCACCCCTCCACTTT.

The V gene is TRBV6-6, the J gene TRBJ2-1, with D perhaps matching TRBD1 (5 bases). This CDR3 is built from 14 residues. Trimming stripped 7 bases from V and 0 bases from J, with 10 bases between. Germline CDR1 is MNHNY and CDR2 is SVGAGI (reference sequence). CDR3: CASIRGHSYNEQFF. The CDR3 nucleotides are TGTGCCAGCATTAGGGGCCACTCCTACAATGAGCAGTTCTTC.

This sequence joins TRBV19 and TRBJ1-2; 10 bases match TRBD1. After removal of 1 base from V and 7 bases from J, the junction contained 6 bases not matched to a gene. Looked up from germline, CDR1 is LNHDA and CDR2 is SQIVND (reference sequence). This CDR3 is 15 amino acids long. CDR3 nucleotide sequence: TGTGCCAGTAGTATAGGTCCGGGACAGGGGCTTGGCTACACCTTC. Its protein product is CASSIGPGQGLGYTF.

This chain connects TRBV9 to TRBJ1-3; TRBD1 matches 10 bases. The V gene's germline CDR1 is SGDLS and CDR2 YYNGEE. This CDR3 has 16 residues. V lost 3 bases, J lost 3 bases, and 6 bases stayed unmatched. Here the CDR3 DNA reads TGTGCCAGCAGCGCCGGGACAGGGGTTTATGGAAACACCATATATTTT. Protein sequence: CASSAGTGVYGNTIYF.

The chain uses TRBV5-4 and TRBJ1-1; D perhaps matches TRBD1 (5 bases). The V gene's germline CDR1 is SGHNT and CDR2 YYREEE (reference sequence). The CDR3 is made up of 14 amino acids. Trimming stripped 5 bases from V and 3 bases from J, with 14 bases between. The CDR3 loop reads CASSEGGTHTEAFF. In DNA, the CDR3 is TGTGCCAGCAGTGAGGGAGGGACGCACACTGAAGCTTTCTTT.